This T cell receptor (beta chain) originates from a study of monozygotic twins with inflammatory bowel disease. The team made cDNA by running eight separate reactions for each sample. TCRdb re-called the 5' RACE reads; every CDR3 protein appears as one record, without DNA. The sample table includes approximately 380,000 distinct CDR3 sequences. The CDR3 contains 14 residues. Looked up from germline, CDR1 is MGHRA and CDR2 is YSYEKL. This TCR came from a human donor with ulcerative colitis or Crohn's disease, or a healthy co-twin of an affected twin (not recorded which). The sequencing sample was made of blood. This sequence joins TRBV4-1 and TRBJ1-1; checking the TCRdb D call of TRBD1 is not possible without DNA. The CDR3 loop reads CASSQVGGWTEAFF.